Here is one TCR beta chain with its context. This clonotype came up many times. Its antigen is currently not known. No base quality values were provided; no much bigger clone lies one nucleotide off. Libraries were made using PCR. The listed sequencing device is Illumina HiSeq 4000. Bulk TCR libraries were made following a previously described method, with the TCR primers given in Table S5. Purification of total RNA was performed with the Qiagen AllPrep DNA/RNA kit. Before analysis, reads from multiple sequencing runs of the same library were pooled. On the study's bioinformatics: Only reads with exact TCR constant sequence were kept, trimmed to 150 nt, and grouped by their 12-nt molecular barcodes. Reads within each barcode group were sub-clustered using a 15% Levenshtein threshold, and quality-weighted consensus sequences were constructed for each RNA molecule. Non-functional sequences were discarded, and so were lower-count sequences lying one edit away from another sequence. Barcode sub-clusters with fewer than 20% of the maximum read count were removed, based on fitting two negative binomial distributions. TCRdb reprocessed the public reads (quality trimming at Q25 with fastp, clone calling with MiXCR) and kept in-frame beta chains. Every entry covers one CDR3 protein and lists the most common genes and DNA from its rows. TCRdb, not the original authors, processed these V and J calls. The sample profile shows some 650,000 distinct CDR3 sequences; 15% to 20% of them were found once. The ten top clones hold 0.7% to 1% of the sample.

This sample was included in a study of molecular identifiers for immune sequencing clone quantification (dated by TCRdb to 2016 to 2019). About the study as a whole: For a replicate experiment, RNA from approximately 20,000 or 100,000 naive CD8 T cells was divided into five aliquots, of which four were sequenced. This methods study used CD8 T cells to benchmark TCR RNA copy counting and molecular-identifier clustering-based TCR repertoire sequencing (MIDCIRS).

Libraries of naive CD8 T cells were generated from roughly 18,000 to 920,000 sorted cells, with 10%, 30% or 50% of the purified RNA used. Naive CD8 T cells, defined as CD8+CD4-CCR7+CD45RA+, were FACS-sorted into RLT Plus buffer on a BD FACSAria II. Detection sensitivity was tested by spiking Jurkat RNA equal to about eleven TCR copies' worth into samples containing roughly 17,000-1,000,000 naive CD8 T cells. CD8 T cells were enriched with RosetteSep CD8+ T Cell Enrichment Cocktail and Ficoll-Paque, followed by ACK red cell lysis. Paper-wide results and their limitations: The naive libraries included spiked-in Jurkat TCR RNA (around 9 copies' worth), and this RNA is not part of the donor repertoire. In CMV-specific effector cells, clones with more than 20 RNA copies contained over 98% of molecules, whereas in naive cells such clones contained under 1% of molecules. A single cell's worth of spiked-in Jurkat TCR RNA was reported detectable even among one million naive CD8 T cells. Modeling gave roughly 2.9 recovered TCR RNA copies per cell versus around 10 by digital PCR, implying approximately 32% capture efficiency. When barcode sub-clustering was omitted, TCR diversity was inflated by chimeric consensus sequences, with chimeras reaching as high as 47%. Identical TCR molecules sharing a barcode could cause highly expanded clone sizes to be underestimated.

The receptor comes from a human donor in good health. Some libraries in this study had Jurkat cell RNA spiked in. The specimen was naive CD8+ T cells from blood, with Jurkat cell RNA spiked in. The intended sense of this specimen's cell subset or site label: FACS-sorted CD8+CD4-CCR7+CD45RA+ naive T cells.

The CDR3 loop reads CASSYGTDEKLFF. Read as DNA, the sequence is TGTGCCAGCAGCTATGGGACAGACGAAAAACTGTTTTTT. The chain couples TRBV7-9 to TRBJ1-4; a stretch of 7 junction bases matches TRBD1. The CDR3 covers 13 residues, taking in both the cysteine and the phenylalanine. The DNA shown is the 39-base CDR3, in frame from base 1. For CDR1 and CDR2, the germline V gene (reference sequence) lists SEHNR and FQNEAQ. The junction shows trimming of 4 bases on V and 8 bases on J, and the gene matches do not reach 4 bases of it.